Following are 3 T cell receptor beta chains from one sample sequenced in a study of identical twins (dated by TCRdb to between 2015 and 2016). Library method: 5' RACE. The instrument was an Illumina HiSeq 2000. TCRdb trimmed public reads at Q25 via fastp, called clones via MiXCR and kept in-frame beta chains. For every CDR3 protein sequence, its rows merge into one entry that carries the most common genes and DNA. The sample table holds 310,000 or so distinct CDR3 sequences, of which less than 9.5% were seen once. The top ten clones comprise approximately 6.6% of the sample. These data were likewise used in another study, on yellow fever vaccine responses in identical twins.

The sequenced sample consisted of CD8+ T cells sorted from blood. All receptors come from a woman aged 18-29 years in good health.

This clonotype was observed a few times. The chain joins TRBV7-9 to TRBJ2-7, with D possibly called TRBD1 or TRBD2 (5 bases each). The CDR3 length is 13 residues. Germline lookup yields CDR1 SEHNR and CDR2 FQNEAQ (reference sequence). Trimming took 5 bases from V and 2 from J, leaving 10 bases between them. The CDR3: CASSGTETYEQYF. In DNA form, the CDR3 reads TGTGCCAGCAGCGGGACGGAGACCTACGAGCAGTACTTC.

The chain uses TRBV27 and TRBJ1-1; D is perhaps TRBD1 (6 bases). V dropped 2 bases and J dropped 6 bases, with 13 bases sitting between them. Germline V gene lookup returns CDR1 MNHEY and CDR2 SMNVEV (reference sequence). This CDR3 has 14 residues. The CDR3 reads CASSLRDNHAEAFF. The DNA for the CDR3 is TGTGCCAGCAGTTTAAGGGACAACCATGCTGAAGCTTTCTTT.

This clonotype was recorded many times. The chain uses TRBV12-3 or TRBV12-4 and TRBJ2-1; 11 bases agree with TRBD1. V was clipped by 6 bases and J by 8 bases; unmatched bases: 9. CDR3 size: 15 residues. The CDR3 region is CASSIPRTGGHEQFF. The CDR3 DNA follows: TGTGCCAGCAGCATCCCGCGGACAGGGGGCCATGAGCAGTTCTTC.